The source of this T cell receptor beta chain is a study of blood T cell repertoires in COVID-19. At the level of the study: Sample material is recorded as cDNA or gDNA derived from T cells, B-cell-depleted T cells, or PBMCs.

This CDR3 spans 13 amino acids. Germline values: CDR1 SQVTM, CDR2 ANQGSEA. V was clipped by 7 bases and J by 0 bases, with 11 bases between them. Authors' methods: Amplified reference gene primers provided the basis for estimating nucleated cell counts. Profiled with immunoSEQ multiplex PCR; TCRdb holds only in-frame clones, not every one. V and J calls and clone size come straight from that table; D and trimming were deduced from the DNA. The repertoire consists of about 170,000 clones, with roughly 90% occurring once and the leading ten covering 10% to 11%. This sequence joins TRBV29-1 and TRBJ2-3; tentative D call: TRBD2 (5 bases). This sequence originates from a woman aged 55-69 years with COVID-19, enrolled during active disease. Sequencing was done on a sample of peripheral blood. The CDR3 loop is CSERTSSTDTQYF. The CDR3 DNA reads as TGCAGCGAAAGGACTTCTAGCACAGATACGCAGTATTTT.